The sequence of this TCR beta chain was determined in a study of cytomegalovirus exposure and HLA in healthy donors. Regarding the study as a whole: A link between a missense DCLRE1C variant and TCR beta V- and J-gene trimming emerged from a later analysis. The study assumed roughly uniform donor sequencing depth for presence/absence analyses.

This clone was recorded a few times. Its specificity is not known. V gave up 6 bases and J gave up 5 bases; unmatched junction bases: 13. This CDR3 spans 16 amino acids. Germline CDR1 SGDLS, CDR2 YYNGEE. The PCR contained 60 Vbeta and 13 Jbeta primers. Per the original data handling: Tens of millions of unique TCR beta chains, 10 million to 14 million shared, were counted in a later analysis. Method: immunoSEQ multiplex PCR; TCRdb's copy keeps in-frame clones and lacks some. The V and J calls and clone size were taken over from that table, and D and trimming were inferred from the DNA. The table includes some 120,000 clones, roughly four fifths detected once.

Sequencing was performed on PBMCs. This TCR was sampled from a man over 45 in good health and CMV-seronegative. The chain links TRBV9 to TRBJ2-3, with 9 bases aligning to TRBD2. This CDR3 is CASTLLSGGRGDTQYF. CDR3 DNA sequence: TGTGCCAGCACCCTCCTTAGCGGGGGTCGGGGAGATACGCAGTATTTT. Combining the CDR3 with reference TRBV9 and TRBJ2-3 gives the whole variable domain DSGVTQTPKHLITATGQRVTLRCSPRSGDLSVYWYQQSLDQGLQFLIQYYNGEERAKGNILERFSAQQFPDLHSELNLSSLELGDSALYFCASTLLSGGRGDTQYFGPGTRLTVL.